These T cell receptor beta chains were read from a single sample in a study of cytomegalovirus exposure and HLA in healthy donors. The data were produced by immunoSEQ multiplex PCR, yet TCRdb's version contains in-frame clones alone and is incomplete. There are about 130,000 clones in the sample; 75% to 90% occur only once, and over 6.5% lies in the top ten. Sequenced: PBMCs. All receptors derive from a woman in her twenties or thirties in good health and CMV-seropositive. The CDR3 runs from the conserved cysteine through the conserved F or W. The D gene is left open where the match is weak. Clone size is shown for a subset of rows, as once, few, many or a class of expanded clone.

CTSSRGTFQETQYF,TGCACCAGCAGCCGAGGGACTTTCCAAGAGACCCAGTACTTC,TRBJ2-5,TRBV1,NA,NA
CASRVTALNTEAFF,TGTGCCAGCAGGGTGACAGCGTTGAACACTGAAGCTTTCTTT,TRBJ1-1,TRBV28,NA,NA
CASSDRGDQPQHF,TGTGCCTCCTCCGACAGGGGGGATCAGCCCCAGCATTTT,TRBJ1-5,TRBV30,TRBD1,NA
CASSKDRGATNEKLFF,TGTGCCAGCAGCAAGGACAGGGGTGCGACTAATGAAAAACTGTTTTTT,TRBJ1-4,TRBV7-9,TRBD1,NA
CASGPGVSTEAFF,TGTGCCAGTGGCCCAGGGGTTTCCACTGAAGCTTTCTTT,TRBJ1-1,TRBV19,NA,NA
CAWSVSADTEAFF,TGTGCCTGGAGTGTGTCTGCGGACACTGAAGCTTTCTTT,TRBJ1-1,TRBV30,NA,NA
CASSPRQGTTGNTIYF,TGTGCCAGCTCACCACGCCAGGGGACAACTGGAAACACCATATATTTT,TRBJ1-3,TRBV18,NA,NA
CASRPDNSNQPQHF,TGTGCCAGCAGACCCGACAATAGCAATCAGCCCCAGCATTTT,TRBJ1-5,TRBV2,NA,NA
CASSLGLSRGDTQYF,TGCGCCAGCAGCTTGGGCCTAAGTCGTGGAGATACGCAGTATTTT,TRBJ2-3,TRBV5-1,NA,NA
CASSGGLARAQFF,TGTGCCAGCAGTGGAGGACTAGCGAGGGCTCAGTTCTTC,TRBJ2-1,TRBV2,TRBD2,NA
CSARGSGGAFF,TGCAGTGCTAGGGGGTCCGGGGGAGCTTTCTTT,TRBJ1-1,TRBV20-1,NA,few
CASSPFMPANYGYTF,TGTGCCAGCAGTCCTTTCATGCCAGCTAACTATGGCTACACCTTC,TRBJ1-2,TRBV27,NA,NA
CASIRTRGQETQYF,TGTGCCAGCATTCGAACTAGGGGGCAAGAGACCCAGTACTTC,TRBJ2-5,TRBV6-1,NA,NA
CASSPGLYEKLFF,TGTGCCAGCAGCCCAGGACTTTATGAAAAACTGTTTTTT,TRBJ1-4,TRBV5-4,NA,NA
CASSGRDRAYEQYF,TGTGCCAGCAGCGGCCGGGACAGGGCCTACGAGCAGTACTTC,TRBJ2-7,TRBV7-8,TRBD1,NA
CASSLAETQYF,TGTGCCAGCAGCTTAGCAGAGACCCAGTACTTC,TRBJ2-5,TRBV5-4,NA,NA
CASSYSGRVTDTQYF,TGTGCCAGCAGTTACTCTGGTCGAGTCACAGATACGCAGTATTTT,TRBJ2-3,TRBV6-5,NA,NA
CATSADRGLYNEQFF,TGTGCCACCAGCGCTGACAGGGGGCTTTACAATGAGCAGTTCTTC,TRBJ2-1,TRBV15,TRBD1,NA
CASSEMALGGNEQFF,TGTGCCAGCAGTGAAATGGCGTTGGGAGGGAATGAGCAGTTCTTC,TRBJ2-1,TRBV2,TRBD2,once
CASRLGAPNEKLFF,TGTGCAAGTCGCTTAGGTGCGCCTAATGAAAAACTGTTTTTT,TRBJ1-4,TRBV12-2,NA,NA
CASSIRGEAQYF,TGTGCCAGTAGTATCCGGGGAGAGGCGCAGTATTTT,TRBJ2-3,TRBV19,NA,NA
CASSPRPDSNEKLFF,TGCGCCAGCAGCCCCCGTCCAGATTCTAATGAAAAACTGTTTTTT,TRBJ1-4,TRBV5-1,NA,NA
CAWSVWRGAYEQYF,TGTGCCTGGAGTGTTTGGCGGGGCGCCTACGAGCAGTACTTC,TRBJ2-7,TRBV30,NA,NA
CASRKTSGRNEQFF,TGTGCCAGCAGAAAGACTAGCGGGAGGAATGAGCAGTTCTTC,TRBJ2-1,TRBV2,TRBD2,NA
CASSLASGTANYGYTF,TGTGCCAGCAGCTTGGCCAGCGGGACCGCTAACTATGGCTACACCTTC,TRBJ1-2,TRBV5-8,NA,NA
CASQGQGTTGANVLTF,TGTGCCAGCCAAGGACAAGGAACCACTGGGGCCAACGTCCTGACTTTC,TRBJ2-6,TRBV2,NA,NA
CASSGQGYEQYF,TGTGCCAGCAGTGGACAGGGCTACGAGCAGTACTTC,TRBJ2-7,TRBV6-1,TRBD1,NA
CASSFPPAGGFNEQFF,TGTGCCAGCAGCTTTCCGCCAGCGGGGGGGTTCAATGAGCAGTTCTTC,TRBJ2-1,TRBV5-6,TRBD2,NA
CASSSDRLYGYTF,TGTGCCAGCAGCTCGGACAGACTCTATGGCTACACCTTC,TRBJ1-2,TRBV5-6,NA,NA
CSVPTGGRTGELFF,TGCAGCGTTCCCACAGGGGGGCGCACCGGGGAGCTGTTTTTT,TRBJ2-2,TRBV29-1,TRBD1,NA
CASSPVTGPGANVLTF,TGTGCCAGCTCACCGGTAACAGGGCCTGGGGCCAACGTCCTGACTTTC,TRBJ2-6,TRBV18,NA,NA
CATRKQGASTEAFF,TGTGCCACTCGCAAGCAGGGGGCGAGCACTGAAGCTTTCTTT,TRBJ1-1,TRBV6-5,TRBD1,once
CASSSSGGTEAFF,TGTGCCAGCAGCTCCTCAGGGGGGACTGAAGCTTTCTTT,TRBJ1-1,TRBV5-8,TRBD1,few
CASSTRDRENYGYTF,TGTGCCAGCAGCACTCGGGACAGGGAGAACTATGGCTACACCTTC,TRBJ1-2,TRBV7-9,TRBD1,NA